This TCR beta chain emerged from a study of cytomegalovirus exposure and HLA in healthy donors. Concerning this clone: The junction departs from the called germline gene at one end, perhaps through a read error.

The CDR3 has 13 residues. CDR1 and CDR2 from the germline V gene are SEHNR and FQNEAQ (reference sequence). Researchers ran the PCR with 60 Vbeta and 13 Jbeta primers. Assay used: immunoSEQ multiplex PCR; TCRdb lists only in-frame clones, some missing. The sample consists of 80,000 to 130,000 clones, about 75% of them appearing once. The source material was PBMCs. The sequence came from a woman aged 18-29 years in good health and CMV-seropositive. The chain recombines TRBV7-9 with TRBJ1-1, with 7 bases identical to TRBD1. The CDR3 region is CSSSLQGDTEAFF. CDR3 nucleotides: TGTTCCAGCAGCCTTCAGGGGGACACTGAAGCTTTCTTT.